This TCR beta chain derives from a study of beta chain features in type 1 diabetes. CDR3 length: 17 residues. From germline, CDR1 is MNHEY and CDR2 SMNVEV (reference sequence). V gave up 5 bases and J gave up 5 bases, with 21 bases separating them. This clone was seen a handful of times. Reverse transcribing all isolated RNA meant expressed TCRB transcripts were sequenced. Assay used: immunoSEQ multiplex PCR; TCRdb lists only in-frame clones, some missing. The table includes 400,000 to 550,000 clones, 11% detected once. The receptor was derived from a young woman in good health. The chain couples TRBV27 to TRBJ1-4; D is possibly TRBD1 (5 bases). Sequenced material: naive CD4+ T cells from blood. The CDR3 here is CASSGVPVRGRNEKLFF. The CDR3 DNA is TGTGCCAGCAGTGGAGTACCGGTTCGGGGCAGGAATGAAAAACTGTTTTTT.